This TCR beta chain was recorded in a study of cytomegalovirus exposure and HLA in healthy donors. This clone was seen just once. The CDR3 consists of 16 residues. V was clipped by 3 bases and J by 6 bases; unmatched bases: 10. In germline, CDR1 is MNHNS, CDR2 SASEGT. The PCR employed 60 Vbeta primers together with 13 Jbeta primers. This table comes from immunoSEQ multiplex PCR, and its TCRdb copy is limited to in-frame clones, with some not included. The table records hundreds of thousands of clones, about 80% of them present only once. Specimen: PBMCs. The genes are TRBV6-1 and TRBJ2-4; 8 bases are shared with TRBD1. The receptor was isolated from a woman aged 40 to 49 in good health and CMV-seronegative. The CDR3 region has the DNA TGTGCCAGCAGTGAGGCGATGGACAGGGCTTCAAACATTCAGTACTTC. It is translated as CASSEAMDRASNIQYF.